This TCR beta chain emerged from a study of blood T cell repertoires in COVID-19. Study overall: Italy, Spain and the United States were the sources of the convalescent and acute COVID-19 samples. T cells, B-cell-depleted T cells, or PBMCs provided the cDNA or gDNA that served as material.

Original processing notes: How many nucleated cells were present was estimated from reference gene primer amplification. Repertoires were generated with immunoSEQ multiplex PCR, while TCRdb's copy carries only in-frame clones and drops some. That table furnishes V, J and clone size, whereas the DNA furnished D and trimming. This table holds about 250,000 clones, roughly 90% found once. CDR1 MNHEY and CDR2 SMNVEV come from the germline V gene (reference sequence). The CDR3 extends over 15 amino acids. The V segment lost 7 bases and the J segment 7 bases; nucleotides outside the gene matches: 13. The chain couples TRBV27 to TRBJ1-5, with TRBD1 identical over 7 bases. Sequences were obtained from peripheral blood. The receptor comes from a woman in her 30s with acute or convalescent COVID-19. The CDR3 region has the DNA TGTGCCAGCACCCCCCTGACAGGGTTGGGACAGCCCCAGCATTTT. Protein product: CASTPLTGLGQPQHF.